These T cell receptor beta chains were read from a single sample in a study of T cells in Graves' hyperthyroidism and ophthalmopathy. In TCRdb, the multiplex PCR reads were re-called with MiXCR into one record per CDR3 protein. The sample includes about 480,000 distinct CDR3 sequences, around 24% seen only once; the top ten take approximately 10%. Input material: blood. The receptor source for this set is a woman in her twenties or thirties with Graves' ophthalmopathy. Both conserved end residues are part of each CDR3. The D gene is left open where the match is weak. Some rows have no size entry. The others give once, few or many, or a class for an expanded clone.

v_call	clone_size	d_call	j_call	cdr3_nt	cdr3_aa
TRBV9	NA	NA	TRBJ2-5	TGTGCCAGCAGCGTAGAGACAGCTCAAGAGACCCAGTACTTC	CASSVETAQETQYF
TRBV6-1	NA	TRBD1	TRBJ2-5	TGTGCCAGCAGTGAAGCATCGGGACAGGGTCCGGAGACCCAGTACTTC	CASSEASGQGPETQYF
TRBV12-3/TRBV12-4	NA	TRBD1	TRBJ1-5	TGTGCCAGCAGTGAAGAGACAGGGCGGCCCCAGCATTTT	CASSEETGRPQHF
TRBV28	many	TRBD1	TRBJ1-5	TGTGCCAGCAGGGACAGGGCCCGACAGCCCCAGCATTTT	CASRDRARQPQHF
TRBV20-1	few	NA	TRBJ1-1	TGCAGTGCCCCGAGACAGAGAAACACTGAAGCTTTCTTT	CSAPRQRNTEAFF
TRBV7-6	few	NA	TRBJ1-1	TGTGCCAGCAGCTTAGGGGACGTAACTTCTGAAGCTTTCTTT	CASSLGDVTSEAFF
TRBV6-5	many	NA	TRBJ1-2	TGTGCCAGCAGTTACTTCAGGGGCGATGGCTACACCTTC	CASSYFRGDGYTF
TRBV7-3	NA	NA	TRBJ1-2	TGTGCCAGCAGCTTAACCCCCTCACTTAGGACAGCGGGCTATGGCTACACCTTC	CASSLTPSLRTAGYGYTF
TRBV30	many	TRBD1	TRBJ1-5	TGTGCCTGTGACAGGGGCAAGGGACAGCCCCAGCATTTT	CACDRGKGQPQHF
TRBV29-1	many	TRBD1	TRBJ1-1	TGCAGCACAATGGTACCGGGACAGCTAACGGTGAACACTGAAGCTTTCTTT	CSTMVPGQLTVNTEAFF
TRBV30	NA	NA	TRBJ2-7	TGTGCCTGGAGGGCCTCCTACGAGCAGTACTTC	CAWRASYEQYF
TRBV7-2	many	TRBD2	TRBJ2-5	TGTGCCAGCAGCTCAGCTAGCGGGGGGGCCGGGACCCAGTACTTC	CASSSASGGAGTQYF
TRBV27	NA	NA	TRBJ2-7	TGTGCCACCAAACCAGGGGGGGAACTCTACGAGCAGTACTTC	CATKPGGELYEQYF
TRBV25-1	NA	NA	TRBJ1-5	TGTGCTCAACAGGGTAATCAGCCCCAGCATTTT	CAQQGNQPQHF
TRBV6-1	many	TRBD1	TRBJ2-7	TGTGCCAGCAGTGACATCGGACAGGGTATGGACGAGCAGTACTTC	CASSDIGQGMDEQYF
TRBV12-3/TRBV12-4	few	NA	TRBJ2-5	TGTGCCAGCAGTTTAAGAGGGGTTGGAGAGACCCAGTACTTC	CASSLRGVGETQYF
TRBV11-1	many	NA	TRBJ2-7	TGTGCCAGCAGCTTAGTAGGCGAAGATGAAGTCCACGAGCAGTACTTC	CASSLVGEDEVHEQYF
TRBV6-1	NA	NA	TRBJ2-7	TGTGCCAGCAGTGAAGGGCTCAGGCCTCCCGAGCAGTACTTC	CASSEGLRPPEQYF
TRBV6-2/TRBV6-3	NA	TRBD1	TRBJ1-1	TGTGCCAGCAGAGGGACAGGGGATTGGACTGAAGCTTTCTTT	CASRGTGDWTEAFF
TRBV6-2/TRBV6-3	NA	NA	TRBJ1-5	TGTGCCAGCAGTTACTCGAACAGGGCCGTGAATCAGCCCCAGCATTTT	CASSYSNRAVNQPQHF
TRBV11-3	many	TRBD1	TRBJ2-7	TGTGCCAGCAGCTTAGGAGGGGGCCTGAGCTCCTACGAGCAGTACTTC	CASSLGGGLSSYEQYF
TRBV29-1	many	NA	TRBJ1-2	TGCAGCGTTGTTTTACAGGGAGATGGCTACACCTTC	CSVVLQGDGYTF
TRBV7-2	many	NA	TRBJ2-7	TGTGCCAGCAGCAAACACATGGAAACCTACGAGCAGTACTTC	CASSKHMETYEQYF
TRBV5-6	many	TRBD1	TRBJ1-1	TGTGCCAGCAGTATGGAGGGGGCGCGAACTGAAGCTTTCTTT	CASSMEGARTEAFF